This TCR beta chain was found in a study of tumor-infiltrating lymphocytes in primary liver carcinoma. Study information: The patients, men and women alike, were aged 30 to 69 years. Findings of the study overall: The study found only about 7-24% of top clones in all five tumor regions.

The researchers produced TCR beta cDNA from around 500 ng total RNA with a constant-region primer. Amplification in three nested multiplex PCR rounds with slightly modified ARM-PCR gave rise to TCR beta libraries. TRBV1-TRBV30 forward primers paired with a C-beta reverse primer were used in the first two PCR rounds, which ran roughly 9 cycles each. TCRdb re-derived calls from the multiplex PCR reads in MiXCR, one entry per CDR3 protein. There are roughly 120,000 distinct CDR3 sequences in the sample; about 68% occur only once, and 7% to 10% lies in the top ten. This clonotype appeared many times. The antigen remains undetermined. The germline V gene encodes CDR1 MNHEY and CDR2 SVGAGI. V shed 6 bases and J shed 2 bases, with 17 bases lying between them. The CDR3 spans 15 residues. Co-extraction of both nucleic acids (RNA and DNA) used about 17-31 mg of unsorted bulk tissue. Each participant had primary liver carcinoma, and surgical resection was the treatment.

The gene calls are TRBV6-5 and TRBJ2-7; D gene uncertain. The clonotype comes from a woman aged 55-70 years with primary liver carcinoma and hepatitis B virus infection. Sequenced input: liver tumor tissue from sampling region 1. Stated subset: tumor region T1, superior pole. The CDR3, as DNA: TGTGCCAGCAGGTCCGGCCCCAACGGGCCCTACGAGCAGTACTTC. This codes for CASRSGPNGPYEQYF.